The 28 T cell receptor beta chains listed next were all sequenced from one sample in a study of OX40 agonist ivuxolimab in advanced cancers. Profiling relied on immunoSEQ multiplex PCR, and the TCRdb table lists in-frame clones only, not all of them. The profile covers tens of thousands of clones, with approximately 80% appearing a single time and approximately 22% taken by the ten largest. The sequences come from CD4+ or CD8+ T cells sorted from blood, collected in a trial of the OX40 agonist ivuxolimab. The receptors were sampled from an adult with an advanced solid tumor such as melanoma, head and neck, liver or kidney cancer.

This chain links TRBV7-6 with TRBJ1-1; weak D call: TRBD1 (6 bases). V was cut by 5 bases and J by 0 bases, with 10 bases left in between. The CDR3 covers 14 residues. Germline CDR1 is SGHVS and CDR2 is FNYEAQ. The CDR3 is CASSMGHLNTEAFF. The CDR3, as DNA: TGTGCCAGCAGCATGGGACACCTGAACACTGAAGCTTTCTTT.

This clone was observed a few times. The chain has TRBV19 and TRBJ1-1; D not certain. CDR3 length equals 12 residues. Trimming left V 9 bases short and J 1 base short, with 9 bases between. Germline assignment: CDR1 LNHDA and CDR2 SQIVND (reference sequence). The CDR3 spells CASRRGNTEAFF. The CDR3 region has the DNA TGTGCCAGCCGGAGAGGGAACACTGAAGCTTTCTTT.

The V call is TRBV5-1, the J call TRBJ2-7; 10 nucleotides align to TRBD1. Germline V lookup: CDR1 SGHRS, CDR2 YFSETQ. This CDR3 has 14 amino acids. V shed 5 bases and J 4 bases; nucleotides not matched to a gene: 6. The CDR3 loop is CASRNRDRGYEQYF. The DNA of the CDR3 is TGCGCCAGCAGAAACCGGGACAGGGGATACGAGCAGTACTTC.

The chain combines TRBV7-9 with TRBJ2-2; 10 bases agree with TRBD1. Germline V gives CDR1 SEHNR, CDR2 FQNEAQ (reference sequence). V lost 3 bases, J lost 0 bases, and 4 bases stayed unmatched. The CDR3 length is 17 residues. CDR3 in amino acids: CASSFRDRGSNTGELFF. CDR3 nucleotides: TGTGCCAGCAGCTTCCGGGACAGGGGCTCGAACACCGGGGAGCTGTTTTTT.

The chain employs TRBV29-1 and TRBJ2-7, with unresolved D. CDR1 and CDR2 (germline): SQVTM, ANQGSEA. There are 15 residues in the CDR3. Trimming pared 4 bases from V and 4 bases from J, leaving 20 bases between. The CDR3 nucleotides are TGCAGCGTTGTGTGGGCCGATAGGGCCCCGTACGAGCAGTACTTC. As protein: CSVVWADRAPYEQYF.

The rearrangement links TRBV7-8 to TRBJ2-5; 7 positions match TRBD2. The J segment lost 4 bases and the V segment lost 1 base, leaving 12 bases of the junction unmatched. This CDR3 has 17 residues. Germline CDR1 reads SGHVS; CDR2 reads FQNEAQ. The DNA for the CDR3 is TGTGCCAGCAGCTTAGGTGAGGTCGGCGGGAGTGCAGAGACCCAGTACTTC. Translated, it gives CASSLGEVGGSAETQYF.

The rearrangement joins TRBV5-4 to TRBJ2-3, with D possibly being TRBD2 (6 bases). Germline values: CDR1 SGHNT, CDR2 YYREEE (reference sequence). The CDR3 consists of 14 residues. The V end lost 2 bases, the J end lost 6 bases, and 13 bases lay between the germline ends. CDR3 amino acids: CASSFSSVGDTQYF. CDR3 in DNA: TGTGCCAGCAGCTTTTCTAGCGTCGGCGATACGCAGTATTTT.

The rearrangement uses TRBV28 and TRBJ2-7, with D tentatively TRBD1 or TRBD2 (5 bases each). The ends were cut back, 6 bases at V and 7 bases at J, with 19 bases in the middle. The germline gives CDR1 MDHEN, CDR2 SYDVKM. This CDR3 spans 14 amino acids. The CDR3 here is CASRPAGMTGEQYF. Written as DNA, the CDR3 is TGTGCCAGCAGACCAGCAGGGATGACGGGGGAGCAGTACTTC.

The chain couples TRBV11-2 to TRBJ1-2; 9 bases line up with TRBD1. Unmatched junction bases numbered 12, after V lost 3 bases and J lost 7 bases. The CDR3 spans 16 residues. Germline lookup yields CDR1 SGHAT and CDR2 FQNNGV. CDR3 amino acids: CASSLGQGAHGGGYTF. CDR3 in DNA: TGTGCCAGCAGCTTGGGACAGGGCGCACACGGAGGTGGCTACACCTTC. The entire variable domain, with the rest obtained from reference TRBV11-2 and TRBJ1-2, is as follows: EAGVAQSPRYKIIEKRQSVAFWCNPISGHATLYWYQQILGQGPKLLIQFQNNGVVDDSQLPKDRFSAERLKGVDSTLKIQPAKLEDSAVYLCASSLGQGAHGGGYTFGSGTRLTVV.

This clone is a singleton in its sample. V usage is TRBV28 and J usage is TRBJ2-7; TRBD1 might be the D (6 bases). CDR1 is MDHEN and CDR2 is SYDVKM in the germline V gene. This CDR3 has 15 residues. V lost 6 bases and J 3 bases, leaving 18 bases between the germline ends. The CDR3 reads CASSLYRESGYEQYF. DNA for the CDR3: TGTGCCAGCAGCCTTTACAGGGAGTCGGGCTACGAGCAGTACTTC.

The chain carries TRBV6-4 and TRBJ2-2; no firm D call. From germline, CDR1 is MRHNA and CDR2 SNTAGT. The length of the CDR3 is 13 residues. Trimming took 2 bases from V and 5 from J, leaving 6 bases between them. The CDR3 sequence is CASSDTDTGELFF. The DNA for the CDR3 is TGTGCCAGCAGTGACACAGATACCGGGGAGCTGTTTTTT.

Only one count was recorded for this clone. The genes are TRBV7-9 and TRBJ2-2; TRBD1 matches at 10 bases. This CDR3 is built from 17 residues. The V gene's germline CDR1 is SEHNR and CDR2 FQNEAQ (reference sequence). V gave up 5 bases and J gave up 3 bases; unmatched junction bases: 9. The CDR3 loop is CASSADRGRLYTGELFF. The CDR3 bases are TGTGCCAGCAGCGCAGACAGGGGGCGATTGTACACCGGGGAGCTGTTTTTT. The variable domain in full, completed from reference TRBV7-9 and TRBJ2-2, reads DTGVSQNPRHKITKRGQNVTFRCDPISEHNRLYWYRQTLGQGPEFLTYFQNEAQLEKSRLLSDRFSAERPKGSFSTLEIQRTEQGDSAMYLCASSADRGRLYTGELFFGEGSRLTVL.

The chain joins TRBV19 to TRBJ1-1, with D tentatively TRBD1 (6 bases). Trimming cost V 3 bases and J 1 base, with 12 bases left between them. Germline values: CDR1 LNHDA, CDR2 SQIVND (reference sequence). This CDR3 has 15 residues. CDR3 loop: CASSIRTAQNTEAFF. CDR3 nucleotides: TGTGCCAGTAGTATTCGGACAGCCCAGAACACTGAAGCTTTCTTT.

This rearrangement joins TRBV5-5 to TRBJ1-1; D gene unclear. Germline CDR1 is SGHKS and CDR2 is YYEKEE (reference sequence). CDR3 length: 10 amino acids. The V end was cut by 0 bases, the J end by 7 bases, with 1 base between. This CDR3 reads CASSLDEAFF. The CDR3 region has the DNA TGTGCCAGCAGCTTGGATGAAGCTTTCTTT.

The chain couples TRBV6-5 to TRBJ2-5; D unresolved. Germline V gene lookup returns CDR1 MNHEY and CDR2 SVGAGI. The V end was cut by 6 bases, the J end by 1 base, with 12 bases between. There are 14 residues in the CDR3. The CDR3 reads CASSPTEIQETQYF. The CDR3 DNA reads TGTGCCAGCAGCCCTACAGAAATCCAAGAGACCCAGTACTTC.

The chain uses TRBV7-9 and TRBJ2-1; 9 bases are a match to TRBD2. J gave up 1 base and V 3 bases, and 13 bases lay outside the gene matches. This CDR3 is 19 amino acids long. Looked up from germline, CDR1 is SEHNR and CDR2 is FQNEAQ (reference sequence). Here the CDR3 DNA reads TGTGCCAGCAGCTTTAACTACGAAAGCGGGAGGAGGTCCTACAATGAGCAGTTCTTC. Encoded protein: CASSFNYESGRRSYNEQFF.

Written as DNA, the CDR3 is TGTGCCAGCAGCCAATCGGTTTATCAGCCCCAGCATTTT. Its protein product is CASSQSVYQPQHF. The rearrangement joins TRBV14 to TRBJ1-5, with no clear D. The germline V gene encodes CDR1 SGHDN and CDR2 FVKESK. This CDR3 comprises 13 residues. Trimming left V 2 bases short and J 5 bases short, with 7 bases between.

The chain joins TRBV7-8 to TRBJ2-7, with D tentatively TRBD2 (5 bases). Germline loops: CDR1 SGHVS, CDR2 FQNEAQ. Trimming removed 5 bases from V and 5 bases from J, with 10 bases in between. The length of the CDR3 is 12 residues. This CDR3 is CASSPLRDEQYF. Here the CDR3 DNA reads TGTGCCAGCAGCCCCTTGAGGGACGAGCAGTACTTC. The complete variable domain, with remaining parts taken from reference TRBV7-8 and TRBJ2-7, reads GAGVSQSPRYKVAKRGQDVALRCDPISGHVSLFWYQQALGQGPEFLTYFQNEAQLDKSGLPSDRFFAERPEGSVSTLKIQRTQQEDSAVYLCASSPLRDEQYFGPGTRLTVT.

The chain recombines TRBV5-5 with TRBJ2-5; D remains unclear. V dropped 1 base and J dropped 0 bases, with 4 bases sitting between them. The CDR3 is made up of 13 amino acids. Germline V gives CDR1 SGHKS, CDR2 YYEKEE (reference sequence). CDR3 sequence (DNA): TGTGCCAGCAGCTTGCCGTACCAAGAGACCCAGTACTTC. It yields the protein CASSLPYQETQYF.

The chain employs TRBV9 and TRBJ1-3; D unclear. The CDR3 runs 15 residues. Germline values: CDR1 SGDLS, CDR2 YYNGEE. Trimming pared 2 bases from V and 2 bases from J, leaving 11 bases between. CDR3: CASSVEPYTGNTIYF. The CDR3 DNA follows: TGTGCCAGCAGCGTCGAACCTTATACTGGAAACACCATATATTTT. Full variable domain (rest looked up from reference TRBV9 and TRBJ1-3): DSGVTQTPKHLITATGQRVTLRCSPRSGDLSVYWYQQSLDQGLQFLIQYYNGEERAKGNILERFSAQQFPDLHSELNLSSLELGDSALYFCASSVEPYTGNTIYFGEGSWLTVV.

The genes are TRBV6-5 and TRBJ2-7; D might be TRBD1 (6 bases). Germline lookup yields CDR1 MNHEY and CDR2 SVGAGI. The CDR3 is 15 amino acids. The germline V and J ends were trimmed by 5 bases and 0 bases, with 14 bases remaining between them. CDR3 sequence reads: CASSLLRDNSYEQYF. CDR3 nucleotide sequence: TGTGCCAGCAGTCTTCTCCGGGACAACTCCTACGAGCAGTACTTC.

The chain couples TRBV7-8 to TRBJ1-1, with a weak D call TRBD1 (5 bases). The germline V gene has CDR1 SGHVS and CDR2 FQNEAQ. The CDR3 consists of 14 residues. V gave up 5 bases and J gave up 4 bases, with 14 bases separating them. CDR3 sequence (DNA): TGTGCCAGCAGCCCCAGGGTGACGGGCACTGAAGCTTTCTTT. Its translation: CASSPRVTGTEAFF.

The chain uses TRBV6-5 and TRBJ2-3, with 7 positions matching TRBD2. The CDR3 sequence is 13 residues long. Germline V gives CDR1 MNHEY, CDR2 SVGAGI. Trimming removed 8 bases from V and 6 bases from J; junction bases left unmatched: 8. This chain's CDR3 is CASSAGVYDTQYF. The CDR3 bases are TGTGCCAGCTCGGCGGGGGTTTATGATACGCAGTATTTT.

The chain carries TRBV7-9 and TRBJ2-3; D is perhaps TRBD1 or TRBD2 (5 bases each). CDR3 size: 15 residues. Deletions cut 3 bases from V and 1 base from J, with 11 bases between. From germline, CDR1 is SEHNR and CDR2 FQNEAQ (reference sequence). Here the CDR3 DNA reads TGTGCCAGCAGCTTTACATTGGGGGGCACAGATACGCAGTATTTT. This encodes CASSFTLGGTDTQYF. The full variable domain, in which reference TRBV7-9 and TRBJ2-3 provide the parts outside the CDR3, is DTGVSQNPRHKITKRGQNVTFRCDPISEHNRLYWYRQTLGQGPEFLTYFQNEAQLEKSRLLSDRFSAERPKGSFSTLEIQRTEQGDSAMYLCASSFTLGGTDTQYFGPGTRLTVL.

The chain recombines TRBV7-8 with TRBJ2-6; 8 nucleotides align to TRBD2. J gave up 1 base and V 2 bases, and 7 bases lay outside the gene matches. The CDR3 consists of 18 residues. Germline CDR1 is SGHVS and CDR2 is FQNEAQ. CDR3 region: CASSLTGLVLSGANVLTF. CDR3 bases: TGTGCCAGCAGCTTAACGGGACTAGTCCTATCTGGGGCCAACGTCCTGACTTTC.

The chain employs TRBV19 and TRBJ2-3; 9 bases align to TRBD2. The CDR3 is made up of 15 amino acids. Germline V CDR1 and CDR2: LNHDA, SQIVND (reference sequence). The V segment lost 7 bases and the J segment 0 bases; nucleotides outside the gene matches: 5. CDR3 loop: CASIPTSGSTDTQYF. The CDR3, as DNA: TGTGCCAGTATCCCGACTAGCGGTAGCACAGATACGCAGTATTTT.

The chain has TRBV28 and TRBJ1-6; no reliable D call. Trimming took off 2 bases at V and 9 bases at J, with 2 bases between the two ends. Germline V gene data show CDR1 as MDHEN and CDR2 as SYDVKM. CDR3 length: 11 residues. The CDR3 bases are TGTGCCAGCAGTTTAGGTTCACCCCTCCACTTT. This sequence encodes CASSLGSPLHF.

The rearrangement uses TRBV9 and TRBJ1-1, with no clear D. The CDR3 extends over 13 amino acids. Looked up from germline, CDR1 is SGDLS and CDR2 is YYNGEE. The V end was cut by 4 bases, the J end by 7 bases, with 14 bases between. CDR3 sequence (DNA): TGTGCCAGCAGCCCAACGGAGGCCCTTGAAGCTTTCTTT. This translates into CASSPTEALEAFF.